This passage covers 28 T cell receptor beta chains from one sample sequenced in a study of T-cell reconstitution after alpha-beta-depleted transplantation in children. Researchers prepared the TCRbeta library using unique molecular identifiers, the study reports. Using its own MiXCR run on the PCR reads, TCRdb lists one record per CDR3 protein. The table has roughly 160,000 distinct CDR3 sequences, around 10% seen once. Sequenced here: PBMCs, sampled before TCRalphabeta/CD19-depleted stem cell transplant. These receptor sequences come from a boy under 10 years old with acute myeloid leukemia, due to receive a stem cell transplant.

V gene TRBV14 combines with J gene TRBJ2-1; D is unresolved. Per the germline V gene, CDR1 is SGHDN and CDR2 is FVKESK. The V end lost 4 bases, the J end lost 3 bases, and 13 bases lay between the germline ends. The CDR3 sequence is 15 residues long. Here the CDR3 reads CASSPIRVIYNEQFF. For the CDR3, the DNA is TGTGCCAGCAGCCCAATCCGGGTCATCTACAATGAGCAGTTCTTC.

This clonotype was seen at least ten times. The J gene is TRBJ1-6, the V gene TRBV7-2, with D possibly TRBD1 on 5 matching bases. The germline V and J ends were trimmed by 2 bases and 0 bases, with 11 bases remaining between them. The CDR3 sequence is 17 residues long. The germline CDR1 and CDR2 sequences are SGHTA and FQGNSA. The DNA for the CDR3 is TGTGCCAGCAGCTTACTCACAGACAGCTCCTATAATTCACCCCTCCACTTT. This translates into CASSLLTDSSYNSPLHF. The full variable domain, in which reference TRBV7-2 and TRBJ1-6 provide the parts outside the CDR3, is GAGVSQSPSNKVTEKGKDVELRCDPISGHTALYWYRQSLGQGLEFLIYFQGNSAPDKSGLPSDRFSAERTGGSVSTLTIQRTQQEDSAVYLCASSLLTDSSYNSPLHFGNGTRLTVT.

This clonotype was seen many times. This rearrangement joins TRBV9 to TRBJ2-5, with 7 bases fitting TRBD1. The CDR3 covers 15 residues. The germline CDR1 and CDR2 sequences are SGDLS and YYNGEE. V gave up 0 bases and J gave up 7 bases; unmatched junction bases: 9. In nucleotides, the CDR3 is TGTGCCAGCAGCGTAGGGGTAGGCAGGGACAGGACCCAGTACTTC. This translates into CASSVGVGRDRTQYF. The whole variable domain, filled in from reference TRBV9 and TRBJ2-5, reads DSGVTQTPKHLITATGQRVTLRCSPRSGDLSVYWYQQSLDQGLQFLIQYYNGEERAKGNILERFSAQQFPDLHSELNLSSLELGDSALYFCASSVGVGRDRTQYFGPGTRLLVL.

This clonotype was picked up many times. The rearrangement joins TRBV20-1 to TRBJ1-2, with D unresolved. The CDR3 totals 14 residues. The V and J ends lost 0 bases and 1 base respectively, with 9 bases between them. Germline values: CDR1 DFQATT, CDR2 SNEGSKA (reference sequence). This CDR3 reads CSARESRVNYGYTF. The CDR3 DNA is TGCAGTGCTAGAGAAAGTAGGGTTAACTATGGCTACACCTTC.

In its sample, this clonotype was seen many times. This sequence joins TRBV30 and TRBJ2-5; 7 bases agree with TRBD1. Germline assignment: CDR1 GTSNPN and CDR2 SVGIG (reference sequence). The CDR3 is made up of 13 amino acids. The junction had 9 bases not matched to a gene; V was cut back by 4 bases and J by 7 bases. CDR3 nucleotides: TGTGCCTGGAAGGGGGCCTTCACGGGGACCCAGTACTTC. This codes for CAWKGAFTGTQYF.

This clonotype was picked up many times. The chain combines TRBV18 with TRBJ2-1, with TRBD1 matching over 10 bases. The trim removed 6 bases at V and 4 bases at J, leaving 6 bases unmatched. CDR3 size: 15 residues. Per germline, CDR1 KGHSH and CDR2 LQKENI. CDR3 coding DNA: TGTGCCAGCTCGCCAGGGACAGGGGAGTACAATGAGCAGTTCTTC. The encoded protein is CASSPGTGEYNEQFF.

This clonotype was detected ten times or more. Written as DNA, the CDR3 is TGCGCCAGCAGCCAAAAGCCAGGGACAGGGATGCGGAACACTGAAGCTTTCTTT. Translation: CASSQKPGTGMRNTEAFF. The J gene is TRBJ1-1, the V gene TRBV4-1; 9 bases map to TRBD1. The CDR3 covers 18 residues. Germline lookup yields CDR1 MGHRA and CDR2 YSYEKL. V lost 2 bases, J lost 1 base, and 11 bases stayed unmatched.

This clonotype was counted many times. V gene TRBV20-1 combines with J gene TRBJ1-5; D not certain. Looked up from germline, CDR1 is DFQATT and CDR2 is SNEGSKA (reference sequence). Deletions cut 2 bases from V and 7 bases from J, with 15 bases between. CDR3 length: 14 amino acids. In DNA, the CDR3 is TGCAGTGCTAGAAGAGCAGGTTTGGGACAGCCCCAGCATTTT. It yields the protein CSARRAGLGQPQHF.

This clonotype occurred many times. The rearrangement uses TRBV5-1 and TRBJ2-7; 15 nucleotides match TRBD2. From germline, CDR1 is SGHRS and CDR2 YFSETQ. The CDR3 runs to 17 residues. The J segment lost 1 base and the V segment lost 4 bases, leaving 6 bases of the junction unmatched. This CDR3 reads CASSPGLAGGPSYEQYF. CDR3 DNA sequence: TGCGCCAGCAGCCCTGGACTAGCGGGAGGGCCTTCCTACGAGCAGTACTTC.

This clonotype was observed at least ten times. The rearrangement links TRBV2 to TRBJ2-4, with no clear D. V lost 4 bases and J lost 0, with 4 bases in between. This CDR3 region has 13 residues. In germline, CDR1 is SNHLY, CDR2 FYNNEI. CDR3 in amino acids: CASSGLAKNIQYF. DNA of the CDR3: TGTGCCAGCAGTGGGCTAGCCAAAAACATTCAGTACTTC.

This clonotype was recorded many times. The CDR3 bases are TGCAGTGCCGCCGGGGGGGCGTGGGAGACCCAGTACTTC. Its translation is CSAAGGAWETQYF. V gene TRBV20-1 combines with J gene TRBJ2-5; 8 bases match TRBD2. The CDR3 runs 13 residues. The V and J ends lost 6 bases and 5 bases, in that order; junction bases with no gene match: 8. Germline V lookup: CDR1 DFQATT, CDR2 SNEGSKA (reference sequence).

The sample holds many counts of this clonotype. The V gene is TRBV18, the J gene TRBJ1-3; D is undetermined. Germline lookup yields CDR1 KGHSH and CDR2 LQKENI. The CDR3 length is 13 residues. Trimming stripped 0 bases from V and 3 bases from J, with 3 bases between. The CDR3 nucleotides read TGTGCCAGCTCACCACCGGGTGGAAACACCATATATTTT. Protein: CASSPPGGNTIYF.

The sample holds many counts of this clonotype. The CDR3 region has the DNA TGCGCCAGCAGCTGGACTAGCTCCTACGAGCAGTACTTC. This translates into CASSWTSSYEQYF. The gene calls are TRBV5-1 and TRBJ2-7; 7 positions match TRBD2. CDR1 SGHRS and CDR2 YFSETQ come from the germline V gene. V trimming: 3 bases; J trimming: 0 bases; junction bases outside the gene matches: 0. This CDR3 contains 13 residues.

In this sample, this clonotype turned up many times. J is TRBJ1-5 and V is TRBV4-1, with D hard to call. Trimming pared 4 bases from V and 1 base from J, leaving 5 bases between. The CDR3 length is 13 residues. Germline CDR1 MGHRA, CDR2 YSYEKL. This CDR3 is CASSPPSNQPQHF. The DNA of the CDR3 is TGCGCCAGCAGCCCTCCGAGCAATCAGCCCCAGCATTTT.

This clonotype came up many times. Here the CDR3 DNA reads TGTGCCAGCAGCGGACTATCAGGGGTGTACGGCAAAAACATTCAGTACTTC. Its translation is CASSGLSGVYGKNIQYF. This rearrangement joins TRBV7-9 to TRBJ2-4; D tentatively reads TRBD1 or TRBD2 (6 bases each). This CDR3 is built from 17 residues. With 5 bases removed from V and 3 bases from J, the gap between germline ends came to 20 bases. Germline CDR1 is SEHNR and CDR2 is FQNEAQ (reference sequence).

This clonotype was recorded many times. This chain joins TRBV11-2 and TRBJ2-7; tentative D call: TRBD2 (6 bases). Germline assignment: CDR1 SGHAT and CDR2 FQNNGV. The CDR3 covers 14 residues. The ends were cut back, 5 bases at V and 7 bases at J, with 18 bases in the middle. CDR3 loop: CASSNPGAYREQYF. The CDR3, as DNA: TGTGCCAGCAGCAACCCGGGAGCCTATCGGGAGCAGTACTTC.

This clonotype was observed at least ten times. The chain links TRBV20-1 to TRBJ2-5, with unresolved D. V gave up 4 bases and J gave up 5 bases, with 14 bases separating them. The CDR3 runs 13 residues. CDR1 and CDR2 from the germline V gene are DFQATT and SNEGSKA (reference sequence). Here the CDR3 reads CSATPDHPETQYF. The CDR3, as DNA: TGCAGTGCTACCCCGGACCACCCGGAGACCCAGTACTTC.

This clonotype came up many times. The chain employs TRBV20-1 and TRBJ2-7; 8 bases align to TRBD2. There are 15 residues in the CDR3. The V and J ends lost 5 bases and 5 bases, in that order; junction bases with no gene match: 14. CDR1 and CDR2 from the germline V gene are DFQATT and SNEGSKA (reference sequence). This CDR3 is CSAGTGAGVGNEQYF. CDR3 sequence (DNA): TGCAGTGCTGGGACTGGAGCGGGAGTTGGGAACGAGCAGTACTTC.

This clonotype appeared many times. V and J are TRBV5-1 and TRBJ2-1, with TRBD2 matching 7 bases. The CDR3 consists of 16 residues. Trimming took 3 bases from V and 3 from J; bases not matched to a gene: 9. Germline V CDR1 and CDR2: SGHRS, YFSETQ. The CDR3: CASSWGSGGYYNEQFF. The DNA of the CDR3 is TGCGCCAGCAGCTGGGGCTCGGGGGGATACTACAATGAGCAGTTCTTC.

This clonotype was detected many times. This rearrangement joins TRBV29-1 to TRBJ2-1; 10 nucleotides line up with TRBD2. J lost 7 bases, V lost 2 bases, and 11 bases had no gene match. Germline CDR1 and CDR2: SQVTM and ANQGSEA. CDR3 length equals 16 residues. The CDR3 nucleotides read TGCAGCGTTGAATTCCAGCGGGAGGGCCTCTCAAATGAGCAGTTCTTC. Its protein product is CSVEFQREGLSNEQFF.

At least ten counts were recorded for this clonotype. The chain employs TRBV12-3 or TRBV12-4 and TRBJ2-5; 10 nucleotides match TRBD2. The ends lost 8 bases at V and 2 bases at J; junction bases unmatched: 8. CDR3 length equals 15 residues. For the CDR3, the DNA is TGTGCCAGCGGTGTAGCGGGAGGTGTACAAGAGACCCAGTACTTC. Protein product: CASGVAGGVQETQYF.

There are many counts of this clonotype. The J gene is TRBJ1-5, the V gene TRBV6-5; the D is unclear. Germline V lookup: CDR1 MNHEY, CDR2 SVGAGI. V was cut by 0 bases and J by 1 base, with 4 bases left in between. The CDR3 loop spans 14 amino acids. CDR3: CASSYSSSNQPQHF. Written as DNA, the CDR3 is TGTGCCAGCAGTTACTCGAGCAGCAATCAGCCCCAGCATTTT.

This clonotype was picked up many times. V usage is TRBV7-9 and J usage is TRBJ2-7, with 8 bases matching TRBD2. J gave up 0 bases and V 3 bases, and 1 base lay outside the gene matches. The germline CDR1 and CDR2 sequences are SEHNR and FQNEAQ (reference sequence). The CDR3 runs 14 residues. The CDR3 spells CASSFSGASYEQYF. The CDR3 nucleotides read TGTGCCAGCAGCTTTAGCGGGGCCTCCTACGAGCAGTACTTC.

To note about this clonotype: This clone may be a read error of a much larger clone one base away. The CDR3 bases are TGTGCCAGCGGCCCTCGGGGATGGTCCGAGCAGTACGTC. This translates into CASGPRGWSEQYV. V is TRBV7-9 and J is TRBJ2-7, with a weak D call TRBD2 (5 bases). This CDR3 region has 13 residues. Germline assignment: CDR1 SEHNR and CDR2 FQNEAQ (reference sequence). With 8 bases removed from V and 6 bases from J, the gap between germline ends came to 17 bases.

This clonotype has at least ten counts. The chain combines TRBV12-3 or TRBV12-4 with TRBJ2-3; TRBD1 aligns across 7 bases. The CDR3 length is 14 residues. V lost 5 bases and J lost 2; bases outside the gene matches: 4. The CDR3 bases are TGTGCCAGCAGTCTCGGGACAGCCACAGATACGCAGTATTTT. Its translation is CASSLGTATDTQYF.

As regards this clonotype: A much larger clone is a single base away; this may be a read error. The J gene is TRBJ2-3, the V gene TRBV18, with a tentative D call TRBD2 (5 bases). Germline CDR1 and CDR2: KGHSH and LQKENI. The CDR3 is made up of 13 amino acids. The CDR3 is CASSPILEDRQYF. The CDR3 coding sequence is TGTGCCAGCTCACCAATCCTGGAGGATAGGCAGTATTTT.

This clonotype appeared many times. J is TRBJ1-4 and V is TRBV20-1, with TRBD1 as a possible D gene (5 bases). Germline CDR1 is DFQATT and CDR2 is SNEGSKA (reference sequence). CDR3 length: 14 amino acids. CDR3 bases: TGCAGGGGAGGGACGGAATCAACTAATGAAAAACTGTTTTTT. Translated: CRGGTESTNEKLFF.

The genes are TRBV2 and TRBJ1-4; D perhaps matches TRBD1 (6 bases). Per the germline V gene, CDR1 is SNHLY and CDR2 is FYNNEI. Trimming stripped 1 base from V and 0 bases from J, with 9 bases between. This CDR3 region has 16 residues. The CDR3 spells CASSEVRGATNEKLFF. The CDR3, as DNA: TGTGCCAGCAGTGAAGTTAGGGGGGCAACTAATGAAAAACTGTTTTTT.